One sample yielded the 4 T cell receptor beta chains listed below, sequenced in a study of shared clonotypes between healthy human individuals. The data were produced by immunoSEQ multiplex PCR, yet TCRdb's version contains in-frame clones alone and is incomplete. The sample shows a few hundred thousand clones, around 81% of them seen only once. The sequencing input was PBMCs. These receptors all come from a woman aged 40 to 50 in good health. Some clones in this sample may be carry-over from other donors' samples.

The V call is TRBV29-1, the J call TRBJ1-5; D may be TRBD1 (5 bases). V lost 4 bases and J 1 base, leaving 11 bases between the germline ends. Germline CDR1 reads SQVTM; CDR2 reads ANQGSEA. CDR3 length: 14 amino acids. The CDR3 region has the DNA TGCAGCGTTGGGGGCAGGGACAGCAATCAGCCCCAGCATTTT. Protein product: CSVGGRDSNQPQHF. Variable domain in full (rest from reference TRBV29-1 and TRBJ1-5): SAVISQKPSRDICQRGTSLTIQCQVDSQVTMMFWYRQQPGQSLTLIATANQGSEATYESGFVIDKFPISRPNLTFSTLTVSNMSPEDSSIYLCSVGGRDSNQPQHFGDGTRLSIL.

The chain combines TRBV6-5 with TRBJ2-1; 10 bases fit TRBD2. J lost 15 bases, V lost 7 bases, and 12 bases had no gene match. This CDR3 contains 13 residues. The V gene's germline CDR1 is MNHEY and CDR2 SVGAGI. The CDR3 DNA is TGTGCCAGCACCCGGACTAGCGGTGGGCCTAGGTTCTTC. Protein: CASTRTSGGPRFF.

This clone was counted once. J is TRBJ2-7 and V is TRBV5-1; 14 nucleotides line up with TRBD2. This CDR3 has 16 residues. The V gene's germline CDR1 is SGHRS and CDR2 YFSETQ. The J segment lost 5 bases and the V segment lost 4 bases, leaving 8 bases of the junction unmatched. The CDR3 region is CASSTGTSGSFDEQYF. The CDR3 DNA follows: TGCGCCAGCAGCACCGGGACTAGCGGGAGTTTCGACGAGCAGTACTTC.

This chain links TRBV27 with TRBJ2-7; 11 bases line up with TRBD2. V lost 3 bases and J lost 3; bases outside the gene matches: 7. Germline assignment: CDR1 MNHEY and CDR2 SMNVEV (reference sequence). The CDR3 length is 16 residues. Here the CDR3 DNA reads TGTGCCAGCAGTTTTAGGGCTAGCGGGGGGTACTACGAGCAGTACTTC. This sequence encodes CASSFRASGGYYEQYF.